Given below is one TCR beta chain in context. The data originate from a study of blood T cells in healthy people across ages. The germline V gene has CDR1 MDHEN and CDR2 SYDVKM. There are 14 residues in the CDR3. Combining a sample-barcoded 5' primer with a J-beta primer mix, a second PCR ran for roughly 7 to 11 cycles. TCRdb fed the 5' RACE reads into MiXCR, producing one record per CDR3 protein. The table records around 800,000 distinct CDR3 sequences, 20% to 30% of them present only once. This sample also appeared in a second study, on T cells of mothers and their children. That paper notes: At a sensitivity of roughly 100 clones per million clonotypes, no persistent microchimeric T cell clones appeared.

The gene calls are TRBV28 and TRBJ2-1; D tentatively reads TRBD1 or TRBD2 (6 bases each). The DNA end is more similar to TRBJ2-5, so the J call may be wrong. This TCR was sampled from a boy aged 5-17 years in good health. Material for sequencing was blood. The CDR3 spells CASSFVRGGGTQYF. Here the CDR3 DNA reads TGTGCCAGCAGTTTTGTCAGGGGAGGAGGGACCCAGTACTTC.